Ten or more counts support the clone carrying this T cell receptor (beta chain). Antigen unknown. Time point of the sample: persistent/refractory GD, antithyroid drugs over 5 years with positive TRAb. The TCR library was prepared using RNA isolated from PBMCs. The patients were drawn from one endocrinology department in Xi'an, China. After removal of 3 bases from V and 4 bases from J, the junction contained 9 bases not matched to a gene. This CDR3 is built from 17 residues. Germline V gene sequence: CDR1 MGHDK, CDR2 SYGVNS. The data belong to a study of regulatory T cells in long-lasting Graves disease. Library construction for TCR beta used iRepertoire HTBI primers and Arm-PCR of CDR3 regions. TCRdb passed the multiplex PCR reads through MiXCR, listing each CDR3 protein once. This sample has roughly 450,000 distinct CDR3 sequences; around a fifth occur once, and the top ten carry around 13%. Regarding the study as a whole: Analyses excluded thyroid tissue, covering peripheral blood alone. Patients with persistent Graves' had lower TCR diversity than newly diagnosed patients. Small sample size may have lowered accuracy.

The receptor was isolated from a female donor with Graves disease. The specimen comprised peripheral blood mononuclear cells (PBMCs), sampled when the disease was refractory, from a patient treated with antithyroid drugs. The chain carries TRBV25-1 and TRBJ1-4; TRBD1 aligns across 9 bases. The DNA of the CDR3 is TGTGCCAGCAGTGACGGGACAGGGAGGCCCCGTAATGAAAAACTGTTTTTT. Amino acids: CASSDGTGRPRNEKLFF.